The following is a TCR beta chain sequence with its context. PCR primers comprised 60 Vbeta and 13 Jbeta primers. Clones were sequenced by immunoSEQ multiplex PCR, and TCRdb holds only the in-frame ones, with some missing. The top ten clones hold about 4.3% of a sample with about 130,000 clones, over 60% of them seen once. This entry belongs to a study of cytomegalovirus exposure and HLA in healthy donors. Trimming took 4 bases from V and 3 from J, leaving 11 bases between them. The length of the CDR3 is 14 residues. CDR1 is LNHNV and CDR2 is YYDKDF in the germline V gene (reference sequence). The V and J genes are TRBV15 and TRBJ2-3; tentatively, D is TRBD1 (6 bases). The sequence derives from a man in his sixties in good health and CMV-seropositive. Source material: PBMCs. The CDR3 nucleotides read TGTGCCACCAGCAAGGGGGTCGGGACAGATACGCAGTATTTT. Protein product: CATSKGVGTDTQYF.